The 19 T cell receptor beta chains in this list originate from one sample, sequenced in a study of T-cell memory formation after mild COVID-19. TCRdb fed the 5' RACE reads into MiXCR, producing one record per CDR3 protein. Found here are hundreds of thousands of distinct CDR3 sequences, 15% to 17% of them singletons; the top ten hold less than 2.5%. What was sequenced was PBMCs or a T cell subset sorted from them (not recorded which). These receptors were collected from an adult woman who had mild COVID-19 (a few samples of this study predate the infection). Cell type and time point are not known.

This clonotype turned up a few times. V and J are TRBV29-1 and TRBJ1-1; possibly TRBD1 for D (6 bases). Looked up from germline, CDR1 is SQVTM and CDR2 is ANQGSEA. Trimming removed 6 bases from V and 1 base from J, with 9 bases in between. The CDR3 is 12 amino acids. This chain's CDR3 is CSVGDKNTEAFF. CDR3 in DNA: TGCAGCGTGGGGGACAAGAACACTGAAGCTTTCTTT. Supplemented by reference TRBV29-1 and TRBJ1-1, the full variable domain reads SAVISQKPSRDICQRGTSLTIQCQVDSQVTMMFWYRQQPGQSLTLIATANQGSEATYESGFVIDKFPISRPNLTFSTLTVSNMSPEDSSIYLCSVGDKNTEAFFGQGTRLTVV.

The rearrangement joins TRBV7-9 to TRBJ2-7; perhaps TRBD2 as D (5 bases). The CDR3 consists of 13 residues. The ends were cut back, 5 bases at V and 3 bases at J, with 11 bases in the middle. The germline V gene has CDR1 SEHNR and CDR2 FQNEAQ (reference sequence). The CDR3 DNA follows: TGTGCCAGCAGCCCCCCAGCGGACTACGAGCAGTACTTC. Its protein product is CASSPPADYEQYF.

The chain couples TRBV3-1 to TRBJ2-2; D ambiguous. V was cut by 3 bases and J by 5 bases, with 4 bases left in between. CDR3 length equals 12 residues. Germline loops: CDR1 LGHDT, CDR2 YNNKEL (reference sequence). The CDR3 sequence: CASSHNTGELFF. CDR3 nucleotides: TGTGCCAGCAGCCACAATACCGGGGAGCTGTTTTTT.

The table lists this clonotype with a few counts. The chain combines TRBV12-3 or TRBV12-4 with TRBJ2-7; D gene ambiguous. There are 14 residues in the CDR3. The V end lost 5 bases, the J end lost 5 bases, and 16 bases lay between the germline ends. The CDR3 region is CASSLGNPTNEQYF. CDR3 DNA sequence: TGTGCCAGCAGTCTAGGAAATCCCACCAACGAGCAGTACTTC.

The chain uses TRBV3-1 and TRBJ2-3; a weak D match, TRBD2 (6 bases). The V and J ends lost 4 bases and 9 bases respectively, with 11 bases between them. This CDR3 is built from 12 residues. Germline lookup yields CDR1 LGHDT and CDR2 YNNKEL (reference sequence). The CDR3 is CASSPTGGTQYF. As DNA, the CDR3 is TGTGCCAGCAGCCCCACCGGGGGAACGCAGTATTTT.

This rearrangement joins TRBV6-5 to TRBJ2-1, with 8 bases matching TRBD2. Unmatched junction bases numbered 10, after V lost 6 bases and J lost 6 bases. Germline CDR1 MNHEY, CDR2 SVGAGI. The CDR3 contains 15 residues. The CDR3 nucleotides read TGTGCCAGCAGCGATTCGGGGGGGCCGAGCAATGAGCAGTTCTTC. Amino acid sequence: CASSDSGGPSNEQFF.

There are a few counts of this clonotype. The chain employs TRBV6-5 and TRBJ2-2, with 15 positions matching TRBD2. Germline-derived CDR1 and CDR2 are MNHEY and SVGAGI. J was trimmed by 9 bases and V by 6 bases; bases with no gene match: 14. The CDR3 covers 18 residues. The CDR3 DNA follows: TGTGCCAGCAGAAACCCGGGACTAGCGGGGGGCTCACCGAGGGAGCTGTTTTTT. It encodes CASRNPGLAGGSPRELFF.

The chain is built from TRBV20-1 and TRBJ1-4; D gene uncertain. CDR1 is DFQATT, CDR2 SNEGSKA, per germline (reference sequence). Trimming removed 1 base at V and 4 bases at J, with 7 bases between. This CDR3 spans 13 amino acids. This CDR3 is CSARGGYNEKLFF. In nucleotides, the CDR3 is TGCAGTGCTAGAGGGGGTTATAATGAAAAACTGTTTTTT.

This chain connects TRBV7-6 to TRBJ2-7; D gene unclear. V dropped 3 bases and J dropped 0 bases, with 6 bases sitting between them. CDR3 length equals 13 residues. CDR1 is SGHVS and CDR2 is FNYEAQ in the germline V gene. CDR3 loop: CASSFGDSYEQYF. The CDR3 bases are TGTGCCAGCAGCTTTGGGGACTCCTACGAGCAGTACTTC.

This clonotype appeared a few times. This chain connects TRBV19 to TRBJ2-7; D ambiguous. The CDR3 has 15 amino acids. Between the trimmed V and J ends, which lost 1 base and 5 bases, there was a span of 15 bases. From germline, CDR1 is LNHDA and CDR2 SQIVND (reference sequence). CDR3 in DNA: TGTGCCAGTAGTATAGTCGGTACTCTCCTCCACGAGCAGTACTTC. It yields the protein CASSIVGTLLHEQYF.

This clonotype turned up a few times. The chain combines TRBV20-1 with TRBJ1-2; D unresolved. Germline V CDR1 and CDR2: DFQATT, SNEGSKA (reference sequence). The V end lost 3 bases, the J end lost 4 bases, and 15 bases lay between the germline ends. This CDR3 is built from 14 residues. DNA of the CDR3: TGCAGTGCTAGTCCCCAGGACGGCCTCTATGGCTACACCTTC. Protein product: CSASPQDGLYGYTF.

The rearrangement joins TRBV5-4 to TRBJ2-2; 12 nucleotides agree with TRBD1. Germline assignment: CDR1 SGHNT and CDR2 YYREEE (reference sequence). V was clipped by 5 bases and J by 6 bases; unmatched bases: 8. The CDR3 sequence is 16 residues long. In nucleotides, the CDR3 is TGTGCCAGCAGACCATCGGGACAGGGGGCGTCCGGGGAGCTGTTTTTT. Its protein product is CASRPSGQGASGELFF.

This clonotype was detected only a few times. The genes are TRBV11-3 and TRBJ2-3; 13 nucleotides match TRBD2. V trimming: 2 bases; J trimming: 3 bases; junction bases outside the gene matches: 8. The CDR3 sequence is 18 residues long. Germline CDR1 reads SGHNT; CDR2 reads YENEEA. The CDR3 sequence is CASSLRGLAGIRTDTQYF. The CDR3 DNA is TGTGCCAGCAGCTTACGGGGACTAGCGGGAATTCGTACAGATACGCAGTATTTT. Together with reference TRBV11-3 and TRBJ2-3, the CDR3 gives the full variable domain: EAGVVQSPRYKIIEKKQPVAFWCNPISGHNTLYWYLQNLGQGPELLIRYENEEAVDDSQLPKDRFSAERLKGVDSTLKIQPAELGDSAVYLCASSLRGLAGIRTDTQYFGPGTRLTVL.

This clonotype was observed a few times. The chain couples TRBV29-1 to TRBJ1-5, with 8 nucleotides matching TRBD1. Germline CDR1 reads SQVTM; CDR2 reads ANQGSEA. CDR3 length: 15 amino acids. Trimming at V came to 6 bases and at J to 1 base, leaving 8 bases not matched to a gene. CDR3 DNA: TGCAGCGTCGGACAGGGATCAACGAGCAATCAGCCCCAGCATTTT. Translating gives CSVGQGSTSNQPQHF. Together with reference TRBV29-1 and TRBJ1-5, the CDR3 gives the full variable domain: SAVISQKPSRDICQRGTSLTIQCQVDSQVTMMFWYRQQPGQSLTLIATANQGSEATYESGFVIDKFPISRPNLTFSTLTVSNMSPEDSSIYLCSVGQGSTSNQPQHFGDGTRLSIL.

This clonotype was counted between two and nine times. The chain recombines TRBV7-2 with TRBJ2-3; 8 nucleotides agree with TRBD1. J gave up 3 bases and V 4 bases, and 9 bases lay outside the gene matches. Germline CDR1 is SGHTA and CDR2 is FQGNSA. CDR3 size: 16 residues. CDR3 sequence (DNA): TGTGCCAGCAGCTCTTCCAGGGGGCGATCGACAGATACGCAGTATTTT. As protein: CASSSSRGRSTDTQYF.

This clonotype was counted many times. The genes are TRBV12-3 or TRBV12-4 and TRBJ2-5; D is unclear. CDR3 length: 15 residues. V lost 3 bases, J lost 5 bases, and 16 bases lay in between. The CDR3 spells CASSFWASLKETQYF. CDR3 DNA: TGTGCCAGCAGTTTTTGGGCTTCCCTGAAGGAGACCCAGTACTTC.

This clonotype was detected only a few times. The chain carries TRBV5-5 and TRBJ2-5; D call uncertain. V lost 0 bases to trimming and J lost 3 bases, with 12 bases between them. This CDR3 has 15 residues. The V gene's germline CDR1 is SGHKS and CDR2 YYEKEE (reference sequence). CDR3 amino acids: CASSLERALKETQYF. As DNA, the CDR3 is TGTGCCAGCAGCTTGGAGAGAGCTCTGAAAGAGACCCAGTACTTC.

In this sample, this clonotype turned up a few times. The J gene is TRBJ2-4, the V gene TRBV11-2, with 10 nucleotides matching TRBD1. Looked up from germline, CDR1 is SGHAT and CDR2 is FQNNGV. This CDR3 has 14 residues. Germline trimming cut 5 bases from V and 7 bases from J; bases unmatched to any gene: 5. The CDR3: CASSRTGGRNIQYF. The CDR3 region has the DNA TGTGCCAGCAGCCGGACAGGGGGGAGGAACATTCAGTACTTC.

The V call is TRBV3-1, the J call TRBJ2-1, with D perhaps assigned TRBD1 or TRBD2 (5 bases each). CDR1 LGHDT and CDR2 YNNKEL come from the germline V gene (reference sequence). Trimming stripped 4 bases from V and 8 bases from J, with 15 bases between. The CDR3 is 14 amino acids. The CDR3 DNA follows: TGTGCCAGCAGCCCTTTCTGGCAGGGACATGAGCAGTTCTTC. It translates to CASSPFWQGHEQFF.